This is a list of T cell receptor beta chains from one sample in a study of blood T cells in healthy people across ages. TCRdb processed the 5' RACE reads anew with MiXCR; each CDR3 protein has one entry. This table holds some 1.4 million distinct CDR3 sequences, about 43% found once. The specimen was blood. The receptor source for this set is a woman between 18 and 29 years old in good health. The CDR3 runs from the conserved cysteine through the conserved F or W. The D gene is left open where the match is weak. Where a row states a size, it is once, few, many or the class of an expanded clone; other rows omit it.

>TRBD2|TRBV20-1|-|TRBJ2-7
CSASGLSPGGAYEQYF
TGCAGTGCTAGCGGCTTATCTCCCGGGGGGGCCTACGAGCAGTACTTC
>-|TRBV20-1|-|TRBJ1-2
CSALYFGTNYGYTF
TGCAGTGCCCTCTATTTCGGCACTAACTATGGCTACACCTTC
>TRBD1|TRBV28|-|TRBJ2-7
CASLGTGSSYEQYF
TGTGCCAGCTTGGGGACAGGGAGCTCCTACGAGCAGTACTTC
>TRBD1|TRBV5-8|few|TRBJ1-4
CASSSLGQGAVEKLFF
TGTGCCAGCAGCTCCTTAGGGCAGGGGGCAGTTGAAAAACTGTTTTTT
>TRBD1|TRBV12-3/TRBV12-4|-|TRBJ2-1
CASSSRDSRNNEQFF
TGTGCCAGCAGTTCGAGGGACAGCAGAAACAATGAGCAGTTCTTC
>-|TRBV5-1|few|TRBJ2-5
CASSISGPLIGQETQYF
TGCGCCAGCAGCATTTCGGGACCACTAATAGGGCAAGAGACCCAGTACTTC
>TRBD2|TRBV5-1|few|TRBJ2-7
CASSLVGLAGTYNEQYF
TGCGCCAGCAGCTTGGTGGGCCTAGCGGGAACATACAATGAGCAGTACTTC
>-|TRBV12-3/TRBV12-4|-|TRBJ2-3
CASTAGSDTQYF
TGTGCCAGCACCGCCGGCTCAGATACGCAGTATTTT
>-|TRBV6-5|-|TRBJ2-7
CASSSLGTLYEQYF
TGTGCCAGCAGTTCCTTGGGGACCCTCTACGAGCAGTACTTC
>-|TRBV11-2|-|TRBJ1-1
CASSLRVENTEAFF
TGTGCCAGCAGCTTAAGGGTGGAGAACACTGAAGCTTTCTTT
>-|TRBV20-1|-|TRBJ2-2
CSARQSPAGLTGELFF
TGCAGTGCTAGACAGTCCCCTGCGGGTCTCACCGGGGAGCTGTTTTTT
>TRBD2|TRBV3-1|-|TRBJ2-7
CASEAGTSGRSGEQYF
TGTGCCAGCGAAGCCGGGACTAGCGGTCGCAGCGGCGAGCAGTACTTC
>-|TRBV7-6|-|TRBJ2-1
CASSFYWGGPCRGFF
TGTGCCAGCAGCTTTTATTGGGGGGGGCCTTGTAGGGGGTTCTTC
>TRBD2|TRBV12-3/TRBV12-4|-|TRBJ2-7
CASSLTSVPYEQYF
TGTGCCAGCAGCTTGACTAGCGTCCCCTACGAGCAGTACTTC
>TRBD2|TRBV28|-|TRBJ2-5
CASKVSGGEREQYF
TGTGCCAGCAAAGTTTCGGGAGGTGAGCGGGAGCAGTACTTC
>-|TRBV10-2|few|TRBJ1-2
CASTQRGGSPYGYTF
TGCGCCAGCACCCAACGCGGGGGCTCCCCCTATGGCTACACCTTC
>TRBD1|TRBV12-3/TRBV12-4|-|TRBJ1-6
CASSLDGTGVRNSPLHF
TGTGCCAGCAGTTTAGACGGGACAGGGGTGAGGAATTCACCCCTCCACTTT
>TRBD1|TRBV6-2/TRBV6-3|-|TRBJ2-2
CASSYGQGVRTGELFF
TGTGCCAGCAGTTATGGCCAGGGGGTCCGGACCGGGGAGCTGTTTTTT
>-|TRBV5-1|-|TRBJ2-1
CASSWVNEQFF
TGCGCCAGCAGCTGGGTCAATGAGCAGTTCTTC
>TRBD2|TRBV20-1|-|TRBJ2-7
CSTRDHTSGLYEQYF
TGCAGTACTAGAGATCATACTAGCGGTCTCTACGAGCAGTACTTC
>TRBD2|TRBV28|few|TRBJ2-7
CASSLPWTSGTFLSSYEQYF
TGTGCCAGCAGTTTACCCTGGACTAGCGGGACCTTCCTCAGCTCCTACGAGCAGTACTTC
>-|TRBV4-2|-|TRBJ1-2
CASSQEPGGGYGYTF
TGTGCCAGCAGCCAAGAACCGGGCGGCGGCTATGGCTACACCTTC